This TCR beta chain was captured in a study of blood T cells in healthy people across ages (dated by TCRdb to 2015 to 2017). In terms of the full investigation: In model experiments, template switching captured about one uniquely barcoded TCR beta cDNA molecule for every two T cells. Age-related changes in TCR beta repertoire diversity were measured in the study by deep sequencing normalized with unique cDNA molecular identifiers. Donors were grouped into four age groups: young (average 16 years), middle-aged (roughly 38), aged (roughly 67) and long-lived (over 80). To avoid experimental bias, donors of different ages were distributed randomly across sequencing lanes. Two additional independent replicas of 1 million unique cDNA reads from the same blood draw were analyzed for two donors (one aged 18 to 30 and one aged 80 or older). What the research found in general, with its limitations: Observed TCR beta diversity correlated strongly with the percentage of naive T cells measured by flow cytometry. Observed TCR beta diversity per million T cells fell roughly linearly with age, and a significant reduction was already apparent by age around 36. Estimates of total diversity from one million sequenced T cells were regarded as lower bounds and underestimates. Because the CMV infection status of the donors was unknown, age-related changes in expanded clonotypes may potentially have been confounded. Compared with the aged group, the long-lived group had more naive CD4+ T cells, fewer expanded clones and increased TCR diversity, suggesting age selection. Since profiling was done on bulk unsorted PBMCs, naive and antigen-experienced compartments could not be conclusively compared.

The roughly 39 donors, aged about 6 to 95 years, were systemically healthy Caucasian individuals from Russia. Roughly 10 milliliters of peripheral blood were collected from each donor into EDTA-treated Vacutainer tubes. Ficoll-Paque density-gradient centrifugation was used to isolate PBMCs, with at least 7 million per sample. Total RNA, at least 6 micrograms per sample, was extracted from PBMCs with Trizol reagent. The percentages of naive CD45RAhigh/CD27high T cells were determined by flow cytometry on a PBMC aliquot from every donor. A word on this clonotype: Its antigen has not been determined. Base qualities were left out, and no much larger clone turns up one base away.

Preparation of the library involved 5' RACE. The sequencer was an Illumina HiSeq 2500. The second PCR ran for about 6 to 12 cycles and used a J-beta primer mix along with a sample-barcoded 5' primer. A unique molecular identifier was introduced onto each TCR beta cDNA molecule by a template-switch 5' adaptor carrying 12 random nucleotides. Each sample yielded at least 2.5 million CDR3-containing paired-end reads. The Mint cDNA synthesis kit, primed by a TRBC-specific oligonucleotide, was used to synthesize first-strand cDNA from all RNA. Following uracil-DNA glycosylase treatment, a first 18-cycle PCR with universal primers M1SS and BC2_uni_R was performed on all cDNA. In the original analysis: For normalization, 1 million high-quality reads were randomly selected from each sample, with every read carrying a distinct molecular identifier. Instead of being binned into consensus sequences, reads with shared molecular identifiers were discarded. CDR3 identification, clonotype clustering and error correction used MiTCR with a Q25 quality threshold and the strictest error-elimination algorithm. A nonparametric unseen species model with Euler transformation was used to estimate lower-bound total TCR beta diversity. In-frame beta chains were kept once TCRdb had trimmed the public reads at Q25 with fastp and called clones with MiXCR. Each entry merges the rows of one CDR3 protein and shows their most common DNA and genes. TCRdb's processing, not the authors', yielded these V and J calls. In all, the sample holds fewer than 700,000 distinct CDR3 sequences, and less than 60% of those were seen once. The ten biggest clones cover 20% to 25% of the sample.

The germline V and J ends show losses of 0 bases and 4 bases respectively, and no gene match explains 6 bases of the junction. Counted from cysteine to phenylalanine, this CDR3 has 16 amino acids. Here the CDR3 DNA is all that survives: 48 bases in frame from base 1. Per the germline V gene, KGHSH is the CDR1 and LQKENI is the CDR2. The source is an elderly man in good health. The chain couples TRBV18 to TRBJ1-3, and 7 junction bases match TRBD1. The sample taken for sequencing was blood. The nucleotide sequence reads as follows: TGTGCCAGCTCACCACCGACAGGGACTATGGGAAACACCATATATTTT. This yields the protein CASSPPTGTMGNTIYF.